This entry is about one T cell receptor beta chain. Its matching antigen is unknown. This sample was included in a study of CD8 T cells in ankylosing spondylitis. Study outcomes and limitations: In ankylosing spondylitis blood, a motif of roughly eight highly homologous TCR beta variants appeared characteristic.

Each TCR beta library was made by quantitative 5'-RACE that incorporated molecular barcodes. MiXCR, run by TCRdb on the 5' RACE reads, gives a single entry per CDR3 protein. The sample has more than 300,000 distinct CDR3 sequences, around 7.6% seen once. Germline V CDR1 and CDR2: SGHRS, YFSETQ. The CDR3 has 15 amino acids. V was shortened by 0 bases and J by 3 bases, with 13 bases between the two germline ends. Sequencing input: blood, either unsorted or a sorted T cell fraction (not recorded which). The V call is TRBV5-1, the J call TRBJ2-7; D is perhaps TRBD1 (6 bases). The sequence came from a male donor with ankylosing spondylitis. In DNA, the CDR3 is TGCGCCAGCAGCTTGGTGGGTCCCAGGGGCTACGAGCAGTACTTC. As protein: CASSLVGPRGYEQYF.